The 9 T cell receptor beta chains below all came from one sample that was sequenced in a study of blood T cell repertoires in COVID-19. Using immunoSEQ multiplex PCR, the repertoire was profiled, and TCRdb retains in-frame clones only, with some absent. Of some 260,000 clones listed, about three quarters are singletons. The sequenced sample consisted of peripheral blood. The receptors derive from a woman of 80 years or more with acute or convalescent COVID-19.

The chain employs TRBV3-1 (or the pseudogene TRBV3-2) and TRBJ2-5; TRBD2 matches 8 bases. Trimming took 1 base from V and 1 from J; bases not matched to a gene: 5. Germline CDR1 is LGHDT and CDR2 is YNNKEL (reference sequence). The CDR3 covers 16 residues. The CDR3 sequence is CASSQGGTSGQETQYF. CDR3 coding DNA: TGTGCCAGCAGCCAAGGGGGTACTAGCGGCCAAGAGACCCAGTACTTC.

The V and J genes are TRBV7-4 and TRBJ2-1; perhaps D is TRBD1 or TRBD2 (10 bases each). Trimming stripped 2 bases from V and 4 bases from J, with 36 bases between. CDR1 is SGHVT, CDR2 SQSDAQ, per germline. This CDR3 contains 23 residues. CDR3 amino acids: CASSLSLGTGEVAGGNIYNEQFF. The CDR3 DNA sequence: TGTGCCAGCAGCTTATCTCTTGGGACAGGGGAAGTAGCGGGAGGTAATATATACAATGAGCAGTTCTTC. Based on the CDR3 plus reference TRBV7-4 and TRBJ2-1, the full variable domain is GAGVSQSPRYKVAKRGRDVALRCDSISGHVTLYWYRQTLGQGSEVLTYSQSDAQRDKSGRPSGRFSAERPERSVSTLKIQRTEQGDSAVYLCASSLSLGTGEVAGGNIYNEQFFGPGTRLTVL.

This clone was detected many times. The chain carries TRBV4-1 and TRBJ2-1; 12 nucleotides align to TRBD2. J was trimmed by 0 bases and V by 4 bases; bases with no gene match: 10. Germline lookup yields CDR1 MGHRA and CDR2 YSYEKL. CDR3 length: 19 amino acids. CDR3 nucleotide sequence: TGCGCCAGCAGCCCCCGCTCTAGCGGGAGGGGGAGCTCCTACAATGAGCAGTTCTTC. Protein product: CASSPRSSGRGSSYNEQFF.

V and J are TRBV11-2 and TRBJ2-7; D might be TRBD2 (7 bases). From germline, CDR1 is SGHAT and CDR2 FQNNGV. The CDR3 loop spans 16 amino acids. Trimming shortened V by 1 base and J by 5 bases, and 18 bases separated the two germline ends. The CDR3 sequence: CASSLGGGGPGDEQYF. The CDR3 bases are TGTGCCAGCAGCTTAGGAGGCGGGGGCCCAGGAGACGAGCAGTACTTC.

The chain is built from TRBV3-1 (or the pseudogene TRBV3-2) and TRBJ1-2; 7 bases line up with TRBD1. Looked up from germline, CDR1 is LGHDT and CDR2 is YNNKEL (reference sequence). The CDR3 totals 15 residues. V shed 1 base, J shed 3 bases, and the junction held 5 bases outside the gene matches. CDR3 DNA sequence: TGTGCCAGCAGCCAAGCGGGACAGCCTTACTATGGCTACACCTTC. It is translated as CASSQAGQPYYGYTF.

The table lists this clone with a count of one. V gene TRBV6-5 combines with J gene TRBJ1-1; 9 bases map to TRBD1. Germline V gene data show CDR1 as MNHEY and CDR2 as SVGAGI. This CDR3 is built from 16 residues. V lost 2 bases to trimming and J lost 0 bases; unmatched junction nucleotides: 4. The CDR3 is CASSYGTGYMNTEAFF. The CDR3 DNA is TGTGCCAGCAGTTACGGGACAGGGTATATGAACACTGAAGCTTTCTTT.

The chain employs TRBV5-1 and TRBJ1-1; the D is unclear. The V gene lost 1 base and the J gene lost 0 bases, with 4 bases spanning the gap. CDR1 SGHRS and CDR2 YFSETQ come from the germline V gene. This CDR3 has 13 residues. The DNA for the CDR3 is TGCGCCAGCAGCTTGTTCGTGAACACTGAAGCTTTCTTT. It translates to CASSLFVNTEAFF.

The table lists this clone with a count of one. This rearrangement joins TRBV6-5 to TRBJ1-1, with D possibly TRBD1 on 6 matching bases. The CDR3 has 15 amino acids. Germline-derived CDR1 and CDR2 are MNHEY and SVGAGI. Trimming removed 0 bases at V and 5 bases at J, with 13 bases between. The CDR3 DNA sequence: TGTGCCAGCAGTTACTCGGGACAAAGGGGAACTGAAGCTTTCTTT. Translating it yields CASSYSGQRGTEAFF.

This clone was found many times. This chain connects TRBV7-9 to TRBJ1-2; D possibly corresponds to TRBD1 (5 bases). This CDR3 region has 14 residues. Trimming took 1 base from V and 8 from J, leaving 14 bases between them. Per germline, CDR1 SEHNR and CDR2 FQNEAQ (reference sequence). CDR3 sequence: CASSLGAGQGGYTF. As DNA, the CDR3 is TGTGCCAGCAGCTTAGGGGCAGGGCAAGGGGGCTACACCTTC. The variable domain in full, with the rest retrieved from reference TRBV7-9 and TRBJ1-2, is DTGVSQNPRHKITKRGQNVTFRCDPISEHNRLYWYRQTLGQGPEFLTYFQNEAQLEKSRLLSDRFSAERPKGSFSTLEIQRTEQGDSAMYLCASSLGAGQGGYTFGSGTRLTVV.